This T cell receptor (beta chain) was sequenced during a study of blood T cell repertoires in COVID-19. Study background: From T cells, B-cell-depleted T cells, or PBMCs came the material, which was cDNA or gDNA.

Sequencing was performed with immunoSEQ multiplex PCR; in TCRdb, only in-frame clones are kept and a portion is missing. The data contain some 280,000 clones, around 86% of them singletons. The origin of this receptor is a woman aged 40 to 49 who had recovered from COVID-19. Sequencing used peripheral blood.

The CDR3 here is CASRPGLGYNEQFF. DNA for the CDR3: TGTGCCAGCAGACCCGGACTCGGATACAATGAGCAGTTCTTC. The rearrangement links TRBV6-5 to TRBJ2-1; D may be TRBD2 (5 bases). Germline assignment: CDR1 MNHEY and CDR2 SVGAGI. This CDR3 region has 14 residues. Trimming cost V 6 bases and J 4 bases, with 13 bases left between them.